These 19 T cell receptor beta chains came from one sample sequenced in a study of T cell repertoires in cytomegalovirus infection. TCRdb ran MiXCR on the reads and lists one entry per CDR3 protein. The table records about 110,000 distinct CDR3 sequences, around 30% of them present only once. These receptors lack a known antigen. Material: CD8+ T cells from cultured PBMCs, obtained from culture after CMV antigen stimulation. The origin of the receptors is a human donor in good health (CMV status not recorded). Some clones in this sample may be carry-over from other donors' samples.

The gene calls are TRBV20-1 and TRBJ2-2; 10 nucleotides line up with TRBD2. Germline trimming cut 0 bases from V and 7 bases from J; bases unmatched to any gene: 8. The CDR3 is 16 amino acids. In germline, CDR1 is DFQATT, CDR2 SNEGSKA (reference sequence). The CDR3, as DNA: TGCAGTGCTAGAGATGCCCAGCGGGGGGGTATCGGGGAGCTGTTTTTT. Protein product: CSARDAQRGGIGELFF.

The CDR3 region is CASSSQTGIGGDEQFF. The CDR3, as DNA: TGTGCCAGCAGCTCGCAGACAGGCATTGGAGGGGATGAGCAGTTCTTC. The chain carries TRBV7-6 and TRBJ2-1; perhaps D is TRBD1 or TRBD2 (6 bases each). CDR1 is SGHVS and CDR2 is FNYEAQ in the germline V gene. CDR3 length equals 16 residues. The ends were cut back, 4 bases at V and 8 bases at J, with 21 bases in the middle.

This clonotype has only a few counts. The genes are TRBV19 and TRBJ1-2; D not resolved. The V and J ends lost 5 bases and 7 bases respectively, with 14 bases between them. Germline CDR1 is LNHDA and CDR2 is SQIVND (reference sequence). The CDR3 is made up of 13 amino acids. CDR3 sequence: CASSSGPLGGYTF. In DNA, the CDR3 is TGTGCCAGTAGTTCTGGGCCTTTGGGTGGCTACACCTTC.

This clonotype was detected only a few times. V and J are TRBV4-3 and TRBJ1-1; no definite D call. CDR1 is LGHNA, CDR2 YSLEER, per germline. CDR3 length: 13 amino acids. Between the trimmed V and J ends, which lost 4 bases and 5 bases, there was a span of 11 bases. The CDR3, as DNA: TGCGCCAGCAGCCCCTATCGGGGTACTGAAGCTTTCTTT. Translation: CASSPYRGTEAFF.

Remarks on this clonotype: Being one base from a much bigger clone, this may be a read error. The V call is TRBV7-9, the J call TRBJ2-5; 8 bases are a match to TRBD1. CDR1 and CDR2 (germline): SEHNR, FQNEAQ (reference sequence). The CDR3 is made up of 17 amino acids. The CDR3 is CASSLVGGQGRGETQNF. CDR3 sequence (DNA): TGTGCCAGCAGCTTAGTAGGCGGACAGGGAAGAGGAGAGACCCAGAACTTC.

The CDR3 region has the DNA TGTGCCAGCAGCTCTGGAAACACCATATATTTT. This encodes CASSSGNTIYF. The genes are TRBV7-2 and TRBJ1-3; D remains ambiguous. The CDR3 sequence is 11 residues long. Trimming pared 4 bases from V and 2 bases from J, leaving 0 bases between. The germline CDR1 and CDR2 sequences are SGHTA and FQGNSA.

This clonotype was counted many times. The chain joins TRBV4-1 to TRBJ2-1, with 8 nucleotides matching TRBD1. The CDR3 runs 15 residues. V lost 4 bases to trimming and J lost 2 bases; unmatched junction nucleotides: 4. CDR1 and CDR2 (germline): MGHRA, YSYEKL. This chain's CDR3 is CASSLSQGAYNEQFF. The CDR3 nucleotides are TGCGCCAGCAGCCTTTCACAGGGGGCCTACAATGAGCAGTTCTTC.

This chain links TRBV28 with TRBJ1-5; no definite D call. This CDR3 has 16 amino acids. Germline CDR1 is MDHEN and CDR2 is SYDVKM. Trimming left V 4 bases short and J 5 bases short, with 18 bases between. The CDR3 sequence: CASSSRTDHRDQPQHF. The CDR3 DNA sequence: TGTGCCAGCAGTTCGAGGACGGACCACCGGGATCAGCCCCAGCATTTT.

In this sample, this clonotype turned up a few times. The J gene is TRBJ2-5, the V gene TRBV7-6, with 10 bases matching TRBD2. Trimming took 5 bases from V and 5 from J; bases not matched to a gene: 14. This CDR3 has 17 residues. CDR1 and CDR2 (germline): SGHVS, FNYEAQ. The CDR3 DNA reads TGTGCCAGCAGCCCTCGCGGTAGCGGGGGGTTAGGGGAGACCCAGTACTTC. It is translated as CASSPRGSGGLGETQYF.

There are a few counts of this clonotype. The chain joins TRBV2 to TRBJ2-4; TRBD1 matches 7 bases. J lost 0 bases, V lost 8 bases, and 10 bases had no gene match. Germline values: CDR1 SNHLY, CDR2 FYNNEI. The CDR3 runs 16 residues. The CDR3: CASSDRDRLAKNIQYF. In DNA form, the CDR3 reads TGTGCCAGCTCCGATAGGGACAGACTAGCCAAAAACATTCAGTACTTC.

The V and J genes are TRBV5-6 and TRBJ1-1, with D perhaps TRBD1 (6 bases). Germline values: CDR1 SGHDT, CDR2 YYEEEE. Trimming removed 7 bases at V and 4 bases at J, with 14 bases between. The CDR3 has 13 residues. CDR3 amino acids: CASGRGTLTEAFF. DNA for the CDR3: TGTGCCAGCGGTAGGGGGACCCTCACTGAAGCTTTCTTT.

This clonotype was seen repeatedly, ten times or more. The CDR3 spells CASSPGTVITYYYGYTF. CDR3 sequence (DNA): TGTGCCAGCAGCCCCGGGACAGTAATAACCTACTACTATGGCTACACCTTC. The genes are TRBV11-2 and TRBJ1-2; TRBD1 matches at 7 bases. The CDR3 contains 17 residues. Losses at the gene ends were 5 bases for V and 3 bases for J; bases not matched to a gene: 15. The germline CDR1 and CDR2 sequences are SGHAT and FQNNGV.

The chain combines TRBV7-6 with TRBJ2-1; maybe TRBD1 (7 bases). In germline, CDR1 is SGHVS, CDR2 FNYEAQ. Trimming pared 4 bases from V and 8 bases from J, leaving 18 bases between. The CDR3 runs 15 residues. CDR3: CASSSILPGGYEQFF. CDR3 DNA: TGTGCCAGCAGCTCCATACTCCCAGGGGGGTATGAGCAGTTCTTC.

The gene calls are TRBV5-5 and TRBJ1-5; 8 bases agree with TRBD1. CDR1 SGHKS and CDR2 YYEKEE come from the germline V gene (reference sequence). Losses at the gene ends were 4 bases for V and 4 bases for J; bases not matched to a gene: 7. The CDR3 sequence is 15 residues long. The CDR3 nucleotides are TGTGCCAGCAGCCTGACTTGGACAGGGAATCAGCCCCAGCATTTT. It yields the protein CASSLTWTGNQPQHF.

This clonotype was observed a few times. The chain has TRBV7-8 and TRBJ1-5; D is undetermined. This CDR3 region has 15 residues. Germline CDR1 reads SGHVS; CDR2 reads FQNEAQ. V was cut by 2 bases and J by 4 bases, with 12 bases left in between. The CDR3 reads CASSLYNSPNQPQHF. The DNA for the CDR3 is TGTGCCAGCAGCTTATATAACAGCCCAAATCAGCCCCAGCATTTT.

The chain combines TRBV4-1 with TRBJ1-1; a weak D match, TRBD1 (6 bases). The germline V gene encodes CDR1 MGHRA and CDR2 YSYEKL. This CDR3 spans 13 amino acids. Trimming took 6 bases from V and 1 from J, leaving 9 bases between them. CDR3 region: CASSPGQNTEAFF. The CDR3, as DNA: TGCGCCAGCAGTCCGGGACAGAACACTGAAGCTTTCTTT.

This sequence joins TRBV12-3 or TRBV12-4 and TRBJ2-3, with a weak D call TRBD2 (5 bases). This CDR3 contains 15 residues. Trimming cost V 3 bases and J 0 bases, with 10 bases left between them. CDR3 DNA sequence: TGTGCCAGCAGTTTGGACGGAGGCAGCACAGATACGCAGTATTTT. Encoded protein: CASSLDGGSTDTQYF.

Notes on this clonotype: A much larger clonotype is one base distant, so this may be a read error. For the CDR3, the DNA is TGTGCCAGCGAATTGGGGACAGGAGTGAGAGGAGGGTCGGGTAAACTGTTTTTT. Its translation: CASELGTGVRGGSGKLFF. The chain couples TRBV7-6 to TRBJ1-4, with 8 bases fitting TRBD1. V was pared by 8 bases and J by 11 bases, with 25 bases of the junction left unmatched. Germline V gene sequence: CDR1 SGHVS, CDR2 FNYEAQ. The CDR3 contains 18 residues.

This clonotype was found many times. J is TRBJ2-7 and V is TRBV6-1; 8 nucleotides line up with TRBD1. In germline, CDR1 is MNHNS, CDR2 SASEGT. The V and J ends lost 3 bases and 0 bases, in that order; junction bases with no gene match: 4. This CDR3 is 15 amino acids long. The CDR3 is CASSEADRASYEQYF. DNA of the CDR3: TGTGCCAGCAGTGAGGCGGACAGGGCCTCCTACGAGCAGTACTTC.